The present entry profiles one TCR beta chain with its context. Here immunoSEQ multiplex PCR was the method, and the copy in TCRdb shows in-frame clones only, minus some. The profile shows about 11,000 clones, around 89% of them singletons. The data belong to a study of blood T cell repertoires in COVID-19. CDR1 and CDR2 (germline): MGHDK, SYGVNS. Trimming took 8 bases from V and 4 from J, leaving 15 bases between them. This CDR3 has 15 amino acids. This chain connects TRBV25-1 to TRBJ1-6; tentative D call: TRBD1 (6 bases). The source is a human donor in a cohort sampled during active COVID-19. The source material was peripheral blood. CDR3 region: CASAGTTNYNSPLHF. The CDR3 nucleotides read TGTGCCAGCGCTGGGACAACCAATTATAATTCACCCCTCCACTTT.